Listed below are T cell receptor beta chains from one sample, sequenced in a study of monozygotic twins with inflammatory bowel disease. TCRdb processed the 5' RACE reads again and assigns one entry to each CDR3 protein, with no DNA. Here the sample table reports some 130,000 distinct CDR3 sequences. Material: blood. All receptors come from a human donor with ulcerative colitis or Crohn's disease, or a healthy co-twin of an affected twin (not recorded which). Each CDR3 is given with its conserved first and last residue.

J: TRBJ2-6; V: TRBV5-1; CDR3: CASSFDTGGNGANVLTF
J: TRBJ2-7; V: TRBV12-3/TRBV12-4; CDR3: CASNTQGAESLYEQYF
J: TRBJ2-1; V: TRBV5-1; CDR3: CASSLEVAGGHEQFF
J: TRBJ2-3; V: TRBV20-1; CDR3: CSARHGREGADTQYF
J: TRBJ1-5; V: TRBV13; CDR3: CASSANRVQPQHF
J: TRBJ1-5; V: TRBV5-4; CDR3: CASSLAPGVNQPQHF
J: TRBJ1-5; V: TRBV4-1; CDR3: CASSQATRNQPQHF
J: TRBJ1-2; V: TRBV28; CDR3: CASSLPGRDGYGYTF
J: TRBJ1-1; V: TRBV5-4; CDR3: CASSSLPTDTEAFF
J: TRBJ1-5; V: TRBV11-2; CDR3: CASSPSRNQPQHF
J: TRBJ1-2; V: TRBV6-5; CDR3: CASSLDRGWNYGYTF
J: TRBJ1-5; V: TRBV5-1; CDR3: CASSLDHGARQPQHF
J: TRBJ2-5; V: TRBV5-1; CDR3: CASSLGGGSGKLPQETQYF
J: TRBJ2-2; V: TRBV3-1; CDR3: CASSQGLAGANTGELFF
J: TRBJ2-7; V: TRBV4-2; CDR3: CASSQGERGEQYF
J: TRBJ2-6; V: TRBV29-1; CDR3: CSANRSGDNVLTF
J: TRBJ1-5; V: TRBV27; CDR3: CASSHYSNQPQHF
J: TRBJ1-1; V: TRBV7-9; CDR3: CASSLVWEGTEAFF
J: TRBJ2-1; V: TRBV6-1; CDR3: CASKGTGFFNEQFF
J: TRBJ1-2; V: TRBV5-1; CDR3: CASSLTFSETANYGYTF
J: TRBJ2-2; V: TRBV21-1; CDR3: CASTRSSGTGELFF
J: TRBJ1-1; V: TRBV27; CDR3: CASSQGENTEAFF
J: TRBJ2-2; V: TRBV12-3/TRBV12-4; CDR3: CASSEDRVHGELFF
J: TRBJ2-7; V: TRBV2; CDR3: CASSRPGLASYEQYF
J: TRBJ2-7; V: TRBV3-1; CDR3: CASSQDRGAPYEQYF
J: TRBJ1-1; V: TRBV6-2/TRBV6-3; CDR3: CASSYLPNTEAFF